This T cell receptor beta chain was recorded in a study of CD8 T cells in ankylosing spondylitis. Study observations and caveats: From matched ankylosing spondylitis synovial fluid, disease-linked clones were reportedly recovered at significantly enriched levels. Made up of eight highly homologous variants, a TCR beta motif appeared characteristic of ankylosing spondylitis blood.

In this sample, this clonotype turned up a few times. Its antigen remains unknown. From the 5' RACE reads, TCRdb called clonotypes with MiXCR, one entry per CDR3 protein. The table lists hundreds of thousands of distinct CDR3 sequences, more than 9.5% of them singletons. The germline V and J ends were trimmed by 7 bases and 9 bases, with 22 bases remaining between them. Germline V gene data show CDR1 as SEHNR and CDR2 as FQNEAQ (reference sequence). The CDR3 is 15 amino acids. The sequencing input was blood, either unsorted or a sorted T cell fraction (not recorded which). This sequence originates from a male donor with ankylosing spondylitis. The J gene is TRBJ2-1, the V gene TRBV7-9, with a tentative D call TRBD2 (6 bases). The CDR3: CASTAPGGPGIEQFF. The CDR3 DNA is TGTGCCAGCACCGCACCCGGAGGGCCAGGTATTGAGCAGTTCTTC.